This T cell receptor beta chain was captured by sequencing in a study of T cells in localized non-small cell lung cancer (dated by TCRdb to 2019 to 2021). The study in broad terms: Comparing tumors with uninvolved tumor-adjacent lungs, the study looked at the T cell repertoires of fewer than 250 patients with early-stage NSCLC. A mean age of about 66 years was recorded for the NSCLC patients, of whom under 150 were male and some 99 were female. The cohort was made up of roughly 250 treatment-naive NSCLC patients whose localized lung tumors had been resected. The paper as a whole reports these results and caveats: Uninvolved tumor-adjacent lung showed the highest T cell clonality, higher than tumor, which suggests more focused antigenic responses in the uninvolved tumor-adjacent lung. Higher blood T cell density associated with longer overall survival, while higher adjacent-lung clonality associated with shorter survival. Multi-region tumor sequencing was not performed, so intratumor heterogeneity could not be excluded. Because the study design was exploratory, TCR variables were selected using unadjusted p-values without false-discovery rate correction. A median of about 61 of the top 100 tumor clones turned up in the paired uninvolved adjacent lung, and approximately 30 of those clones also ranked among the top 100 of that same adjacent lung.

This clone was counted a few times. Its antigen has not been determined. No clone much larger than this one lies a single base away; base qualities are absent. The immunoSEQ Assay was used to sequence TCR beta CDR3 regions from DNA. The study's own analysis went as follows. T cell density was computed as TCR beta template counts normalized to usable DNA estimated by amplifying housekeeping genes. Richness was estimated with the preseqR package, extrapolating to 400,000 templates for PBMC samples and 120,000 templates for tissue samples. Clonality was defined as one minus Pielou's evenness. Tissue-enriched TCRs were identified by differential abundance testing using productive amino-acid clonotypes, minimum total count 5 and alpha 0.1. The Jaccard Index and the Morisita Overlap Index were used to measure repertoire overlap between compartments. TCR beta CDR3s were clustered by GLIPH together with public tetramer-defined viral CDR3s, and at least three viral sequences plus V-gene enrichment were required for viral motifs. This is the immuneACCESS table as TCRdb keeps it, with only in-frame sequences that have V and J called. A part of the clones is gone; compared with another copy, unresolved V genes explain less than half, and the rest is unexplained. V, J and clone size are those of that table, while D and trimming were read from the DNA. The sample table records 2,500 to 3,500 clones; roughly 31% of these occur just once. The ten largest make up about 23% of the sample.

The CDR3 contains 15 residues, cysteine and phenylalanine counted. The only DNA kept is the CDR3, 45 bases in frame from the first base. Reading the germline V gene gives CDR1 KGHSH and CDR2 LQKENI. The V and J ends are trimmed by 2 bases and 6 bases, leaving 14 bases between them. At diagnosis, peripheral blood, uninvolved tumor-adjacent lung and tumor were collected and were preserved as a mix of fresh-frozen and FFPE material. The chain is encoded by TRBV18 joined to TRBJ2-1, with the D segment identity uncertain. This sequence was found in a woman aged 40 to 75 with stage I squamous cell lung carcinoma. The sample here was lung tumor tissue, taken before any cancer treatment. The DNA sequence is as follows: TGTGCCAGCTCACCATCTACGGTTGGACGCAATGAGCAGTTCTTC. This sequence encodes CASSPSTVGRNEQFF.